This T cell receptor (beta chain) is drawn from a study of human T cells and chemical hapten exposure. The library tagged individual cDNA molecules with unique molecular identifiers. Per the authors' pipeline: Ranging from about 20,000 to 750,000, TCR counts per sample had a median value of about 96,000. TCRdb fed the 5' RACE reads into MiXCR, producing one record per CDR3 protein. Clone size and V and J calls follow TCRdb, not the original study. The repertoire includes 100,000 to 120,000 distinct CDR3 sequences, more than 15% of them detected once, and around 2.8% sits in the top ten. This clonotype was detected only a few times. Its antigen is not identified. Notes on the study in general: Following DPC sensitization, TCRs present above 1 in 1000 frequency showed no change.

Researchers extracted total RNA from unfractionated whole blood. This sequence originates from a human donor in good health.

The CDR3 here is CASRSLEGAKNIQYF. In DNA form, the CDR3 reads TGTGCCAGCAGGTCCCTTGAGGGGGCCAAAAACATTCAGTACTTC. V gene TRBV7-9 combines with J gene TRBJ2-4; D tentatively fits TRBD1 or TRBD2 (5 bases each). CDR1 is SEHNR, CDR2 FQNEAQ, per germline (reference sequence). The CDR3 consists of 15 residues. V was cut by 6 bases and J by 1 base, with 13 bases left in between.